Listed below are T cell receptor beta chains from one sample, sequenced in a study of blood T cell repertoires in COVID-19. Generated by immunoSEQ multiplex PCR, the TCRdb table keeps only in-frame clones and is missing some. The sample has 370,000 or so clones, about 90% seen once. The sample was PBMCs or T cells enriched from blood (not recorded which). The receptor source for this set is a young man who had recovered from COVID-19. CDR3s include the opening cysteine and the closing phenylalanine or tryptophan. Fields, in order: D gene, CDR3 length, clone size, V gene, J gene, CDR3 DNA, CDR3 protein. The D gene is left open where the match is weak. Expanded clones are given a class, and other clones once, few, many or no size at all.

NA	11	NA	TRBV28	TRBJ1-1	TGTGCCAGCAGCGGGCGGGATTCAGCTTTCTTT	CASSGRDSAFF
TRBD1	15	few	TRBV3-1/TRBV3-2	TRBJ1-2	TGTGCCAGCAGCCAATCAGGGGGAAATAACTATGGCTACACCTTC	CASSQSGGNNYGYTF
NA	14	NA	TRBV18	TRBJ1-6	TGTGCCAGCTCACCTGACAGATATAATTCACCCCTCCACTTT	CASSPDRYNSPLHF
TRBD1	15	NA	TRBV2	TRBJ2-4	TGTGCCAGCACCTTAGAGGGACAGGGGGAAAACATTCAGTACTTC	CASTLEGQGENIQYF
NA	16	NA	TRBV3-1/TRBV3-2	TRBJ2-2	TGTGCCAGCAGCCAAGAGAGGTCCTGGCGAACCGGGGAGCTGTTTTTT	CASSQERSWRTGELFF
NA	16	few	TRBV9	TRBJ1-6	TGTGCCAGCAGCGTAGAATCGGCAGGGTGGGGTTCACCCCTCCACTTT	CASSVESAGWGSPLHF
NA	16	NA	TRBV9	TRBJ1-5	TGTGCCAGCAGCCAAACGGGGGGAGAGGGCAATCAGCCCCAGCATTTT	CASSQTGGEGNQPQHF
NA	16	NA	TRBV3-1/TRBV3-2	TRBJ1-5	TGTGCCAGCAGCTACACCGGGGGGGTCAGGAATCAGCCCCAGCATTTT	CASSYTGGVRNQPQHF
TRBD1	15	NA	TRBV5-1	TRBJ1-1	TGCGCCAGCAGCTTGTCCCCGACAGGGACCACTGAAGCTTTCTTT	CASSLSPTGTTEAFF
NA	15	NA	TRBV19	TRBJ2-7	TGTGCCAGTGGTCCCGGTCCCCAAAGATTCTACGAGCAGTACTTC	CASGPGPQRFYEQYF
NA	14	NA	TRBV3-1/TRBV3-2	TRBJ1-2	TGTGCCAGCAGCCGCGAGGGCGCAAGTTATGGCTACACCTTC	CASSREGASYGYTF
TRBD1	13	NA	TRBV27	TRBJ2-2	TGTGCCAGCACATACAGGGGTTCCGGGGAGCTGTTTTTT	CASTYRGSGELFF